This T cell receptor (beta chain) comes out of a study of molecular identifiers for immune sequencing clone quantification. Both previously described methods and listed TCR primers were employed to make bulk TCR libraries. TCRdb processed the PCR reads anew with MiXCR; each CDR3 protein has one entry. The sample contains over 550,000 distinct CDR3 sequences, 25% of which appear only once. Sequencing input: naive CD8+ T cells from blood, with Jurkat cell RNA spiked in. Specified subset: FACS-sorted CD8+CD4-CCR7+CD45RA+ naive T cells. The sequence derives from a human donor in good health. Some libraries in this study had Jurkat cell RNA spiked in.

CDR3 sequence: CASSQGSTGTQYF. The CDR3 DNA is TGTGCCAGCAGCCAAGGCTCCACCGGGACCCAGTACTTC. The chain employs TRBV5-6 and TRBJ2-3; D not certain. The last part of the DNA fits TRBJ2-5 better; the J call may be wrong. Germline V lookup: CDR1 SGHDT, CDR2 YYEEEE. CDR3 length: 13 amino acids.